This TCR beta chain stems from a study of identical twins (dated by TCRdb to about 2016). Regarding the research as a whole: To test whether fetal clonotypes persist, this study deep-sequenced TCR alpha and beta repertoires from monozygotic twins, from unrelated adults of various ages, and from cord blood. Replicate twin experiments were performed at different times using different library preparation protocols to rule out contamination.

Results and caveats for the whole study, not just this receptor: Excess twin sharing in beta out-of-frame sequences was weaker because fewer shared sequences lowered the signal-to-noise ratio. Out-of-frame TCR alpha sharing in monozygotic twins was systematically underestimated by recombination models, whereas sharing between unrelated individuals was in agreement with the recombination models. Compared with coincidental sharing between unrelated individuals, out-of-frame TCR alpha sequences shared between twins showed an excess of sequences with low generation probability. Fewer insertions were carried by abundant cord blood beta clonotypes; a weaker similar trend was observed in young adult naive repertoires, while no such trend was observed in memory repertoires. Invariant T cells such as MAIT and iNKT could partly confound zero-insertion analyses, though diverse VJ usage argued against this for most clonotypes. Because the same donors could not be followed over many years, conclusions were based on cross-sectional statistical analysis.

Every donor in the study was a healthy Caucasian. The twin cohort comprised three pairs of female monozygotic twins, all aged roughly 18 to 30 years. Positive isolation kits from Invitrogen were used to isolate CD4+ and CD8+ T cell populations. For this clonotype: The clone's antigen remains unknown. Base quality data are lacking; no much larger clone is found one base away.

V is cut back by 4 bases and J by 7 bases, with 9 bases in the junction unmatched. The CDR3 holds 14 amino acids from the cysteine to the phenylalanine. The retained sequence is limited to the CDR3, 42 bases, with the frame set at the first base. Via the germline V gene (reference sequence), CDR1 is MNHEY and CDR2 SMNVEV. The method behind the library was 5' RACE. The sequencer listed for this sample is Illumina HiSeq 2000. A universal primer binding site was added through template switching, and the final cDNA carried a unique molecular identifier so that TCR cDNA molecules could be counted accurately. First-strand cDNA for TCR alpha and beta chains was synthesized from specific primers in the conserved constant-segment region. To control for contamination, every cDNA library carried two barcodes: a SMART-Mk sample barcode plus Illumina barcodes. Two successive PCR steps introduced TruSeq adapter sequences along with Illumina sample barcodes. The Illumina HiSeq platform was used with custom primers to sequence TCR alpha and beta cDNA libraries. The study's processing was this. MiGEC processed the raw reads to extract unique molecular identifiers, while MiXCR was used to determine the CDR3 positions. Recombination models were inferred per individual with the repgenHMM and IGoR tools using an EM algorithm. Shared clonotype analysis was performed with the tcR package in R, normalizing sharing by the product of cloneset sizes. To study raw recombination free of thymic and clonal selection effects, out-of-frame nonproductive sequences were analyzed. TCRdb reworked the public reads: Q25 trimming with fastp, MiXCR clone assembly, productive beta chains retained. Rows merge per CDR3 protein into single entries with the most common DNA and genes. The V and J calls come from TCRdb's annotation, not from the publication. Across this sample there are more than 400,000 distinct CDR3 sequences, with 13% to 15% seen only once. The leading ten clones occupy 0.44% of the sample.

Separately, the same data were catalogued under a study of yellow fever vaccine responses in identical twins. The second publication reports: According to the authors, in identical twins the way T cells responded to vaccination appeared partly convergent and partly personalized. In identical twins, the study followed T cell clones that responded to the vaccine with precision.

The sequenced sample was CD4+ T cells sorted from blood. Recombination linked TRBV27 to TRBJ1-1; a stretch of 7 junction bases matches TRBD1. This TCR came from a young woman in good health. The CDR3 has the sequence CASSSGQPSGEAFF. The DNA sequence is as follows: TGTGCCAGCAGTTCGGGACAGCCAAGCGGTGAAGCTTTCTTT.